These 8 T cell receptor beta chains originate from one sample sequenced in a study of T cell responses to AZD1222 COVID-19 vaccine. Measured with immunoSEQ multiplex PCR; TCRdb has only the in-frame clones, and not every one. The data hold under 150,000 clones, with around 90% observed a single time. Sequenced material: peripheral blood, taken 28 days after the second AZD1222 dose. These receptors all come from an adult who received the AZD1222 COVID-19 vaccine.

This clone was picked up one time. This chain links TRBV5-4 with TRBJ2-3; maybe TRBD2 (5 bases). Germline V gene data show CDR1 as SGHNT and CDR2 as YYREEE (reference sequence). Trimming cost V 0 bases and J 2 bases, with 10 bases left between them. The CDR3 is 15 amino acids. CDR3 in DNA: TGTGCCAGCAGCTTGGGCGAGCGGACCACAGATACGCAGTATTTT. Amino acid sequence: CASSLGERTTDTQYF.

This chain uses TRBV11-3 with TRBJ2-2, with D unclear. V was clipped by 5 bases and J by 1 base, with 8 bases between them. CDR1 SGHNT and CDR2 YENEEA come from the germline V gene. The CDR3 runs to 14 residues. CDR3 loop: CASSPSVNTGELFF. In nucleotides, the CDR3 is TGTGCCAGCAGCCCGTCGGTGAACACCGGGGAGCTGTTTTTT.

In this sample, this clone turned up a few times. The chain joins TRBV27 to TRBJ1-2; D ambiguous. This CDR3 is built from 16 residues. Germline CDR1 reads MNHEY; CDR2 reads SMNVEV (reference sequence). V gave up 5 bases and J gave up 1 base, with 17 bases separating them. The CDR3: CASSLAYSRINYGYTF. The CDR3 DNA reads TGTGCCAGCAGTCTAGCCTACTCCAGAATTAACTATGGCTACACCTTC.

In this sample, this clone turned up once. V usage is TRBV19 and J usage is TRBJ2-2; 8 nucleotides line up with TRBD1. Looked up from germline, CDR1 is LNHDA and CDR2 is SQIVND (reference sequence). The CDR3 sequence is 14 residues long. V was clipped by 7 bases and J by 7 bases; unmatched bases: 8. CDR3 nucleotides: TGTGCCAGTACCCCGGACAGGGTTGGCGGGGAGCTGTTTTTT. As protein: CASTPDRVGGELFF. The entire variable domain, with the rest obtained from reference TRBV19 and TRBJ2-2, is as follows: DGGITQSPKYLFRKEGQNVTLSCEQNLNHDAMYWYRQDPGQGLRLIYYSQIVNDFQKGDIAEGYSVSREKKESFPLTVTSAQKNPTAFYLCASTPDRVGGELFFGEGSRLTVL.

The J gene is TRBJ1-3, the V gene TRBV5-1; possibly TRBD1 for D (5 bases). V was clipped by 4 bases and J by 0 bases, with 11 bases between them. The CDR3 length is 15 residues. Germline assignment: CDR1 SGHRS and CDR2 YFSETQ. The CDR3 coding sequence is TGCGCCAGCAGCCCCCGGGGCGCCTCTGGAAACACCATATATTTT. Its protein product is CASSPRGASGNTIYF.

The chain employs TRBV3-1 (or the pseudogene TRBV3-2) and TRBJ2-1; D possibly uses TRBD1 or TRBD2 (5 bases each). The V end was cut by 4 bases, the J end by 6 bases, with 10 bases between. The CDR3 sequence is 13 residues long. The germline V gene has CDR1 LGHDT and CDR2 YNNKEL (reference sequence). The CDR3 DNA follows: TGTGCCAGCAGCCTCCGGGACCCCAATGAGCAGTTCTTC. Amino acids: CASSLRDPNEQFF.

This chain connects TRBV5-5 to TRBJ2-1, with 8 bases identical to TRBD1. Trimming removed 4 bases from V and 9 bases from J; junction bases left unmatched: 6. Germline values: CDR1 SGHKS, CDR2 YYEKEE (reference sequence). The CDR3 spans 13 residues. CDR3 nucleotide sequence: TGTGCCAGCAGCCTCCAGGGGGCTAGTGAGCAGTTCTTC. Its protein is CASSLQGASEQFF.

V gene TRBV12-3 or TRBV12-4 combines with J gene TRBJ1-5; no reliable D call. V lost 3 bases, J lost 5 bases, and 5 bases lay in between. This CDR3 is built from 12 residues. The CDR3 coding sequence is TGTGCCAGCAGTTTCGCAGATCAGCCCCAGCATTTT. This translates into CASSFADQPQHF.